These T cell receptor beta chains were read from a single sample in a study of identical twins. TCRdb passed the 5' RACE reads through MiXCR, listing each CDR3 protein once. The table shows 500,000 to 600,000 distinct CDR3 sequences, with less than 25% occurring only once. This sample also belongs to another study, concerning T cells expressing NK-cell markers.

Sequencing input: CD4+ T cells sorted from blood. Every receptor here comes from a woman under 30 in good health. CDR3s include the opening cysteine and the closing phenylalanine or tryptophan. A D gene is named only where the DNA matches it firmly. Clone size, where shown, is once, few, many, or a class for clones that have expanded.

v_call: TRBV9; d_call: NA; j_call: TRBJ2-3; clone_size: few; cdr3_nt: TGTGCCAGCAGCGTAGGAGAGAGACGCACAGATACGCAGTATTTT; cdr3_aa: CASSVGERRTDTQYF
v_call: TRBV10-3; d_call: TRBD1; j_call: TRBJ2-2; clone_size: many; cdr3_nt: TGTGCCATCCATGGGACAGGGGAGGGGACCGGGGAGCTGTTTTTT; cdr3_aa: CAIHGTGEGTGELFF
v_call: TRBV5-1; d_call: NA; j_call: TRBJ2-7; clone_size: few; cdr3_nt: TGCGCCAGCAGCTTGGGGGTTCGGCGCACCTACGAGCAGTACTTC; cdr3_aa: CASSLGVRRTYEQYF
v_call: TRBV25-1; d_call: NA; j_call: TRBJ2-7; clone_size: NA; cdr3_nt: TGTGCCAGCAGTGAAATTGATGGACGGGCCTACGAGCAGTACTTC; cdr3_aa: CASSEIDGRAYEQYF
v_call: TRBV6-2/TRBV6-3; d_call: TRBD1; j_call: TRBJ2-1; clone_size: NA; cdr3_nt: TGTGCCAGCAGTTCCAGGGACAGGGGGCTTAATGAGCAGTTCTTC; cdr3_aa: CASSSRDRGLNEQFF
v_call: TRBV20-1; d_call: NA; j_call: TRBJ2-1; clone_size: few; cdr3_nt: TGCAGTGCTAGGGGGGGGACAGGAAAGTACAATGAGCAGTTCTTC; cdr3_aa: CSARGGTGKYNEQFF
v_call: TRBV29-1; d_call: NA; j_call: TRBJ1-2; clone_size: many; cdr3_nt: TGCAGCGTTGCTACTTATGGCTACACCTTC; cdr3_aa: CSVATYGYTF
v_call: TRBV15; d_call: NA; j_call: TRBJ2-5; clone_size: NA; cdr3_nt: TGTGCCACCAGCAGACACGGACACTCCCAAGAGACCCAGTACTTC; cdr3_aa: CATSRHGHSQETQYF
v_call: TRBV12-3/TRBV12-4; d_call: TRBD1; j_call: TRBJ1-2; clone_size: few; cdr3_nt: TGTGCCAGCACTTCGACAGGGGGTGTCTATGGCTACACCTTC; cdr3_aa: CASTSTGGVYGYTF
v_call: TRBV20-1; d_call: NA; j_call: TRBJ2-7; clone_size: few; cdr3_nt: TGCAGTGCTAGATCCCAGGACGAGCAGTACTTC; cdr3_aa: CSARSQDEQYF
v_call: TRBV6-1; d_call: NA; j_call: TRBJ1-1; clone_size: many; cdr3_nt: TGTGCCAGCACGGGGAACACTGAAGCTTTCTTT; cdr3_aa: CASTGNTEAFF
v_call: TRBV20-1; d_call: NA; j_call: TRBJ1-2; clone_size: NA; cdr3_nt: TGCAGTGCTAGTACCGACACTAACTATGGCTACACCTTC; cdr3_aa: CSASTDTNYGYTF
v_call: TRBV5-1; d_call: TRBD2; j_call: TRBJ2-3; clone_size: NA; cdr3_nt: TGCGCCAGCAGCCGAGGTAGCGGGAGGGCAGGAGATACGCAGTATTTT; cdr3_aa: CASSRGSGRAGDTQYF
v_call: TRBV12-3/TRBV12-4; d_call: NA; j_call: TRBJ2-5; clone_size: few; cdr3_nt: TGTGCCAGCCGGGAGACAGGGATGGAAGAGACCCAGTACTTC; cdr3_aa: CASRETGMEETQYF
v_call: TRBV20-1; d_call: NA; j_call: TRBJ2-1; clone_size: NA; cdr3_nt: TGCAGTGCTAGATCCACTAGTGGGAGCTCCTACAATGAGCAGTTCTTC; cdr3_aa: CSARSTSGSSYNEQFF
v_call: TRBV20-1; d_call: NA; j_call: TRBJ2-3; clone_size: NA; cdr3_nt: TGCAGTGCTAGAGCCCCAGGGGGCACAGATACGCAGTATTTT; cdr3_aa: CSARAPGGTDTQYF
v_call: TRBV3-1; d_call: NA; j_call: TRBJ2-3; clone_size: NA; cdr3_nt: TGTGCCAGCATACACTCAAAAACAGATACGCAGTATTTT; cdr3_aa: CASIHSKTDTQYF
v_call: TRBV29-1; d_call: NA; j_call: TRBJ2-1; clone_size: few; cdr3_nt: TGCAGTGTGACTCGTAGGTCCTACAATGAGCAGTTCTTC; cdr3_aa: CSVTRRSYNEQFF
v_call: TRBV5-1; d_call: NA; j_call: TRBJ2-5; clone_size: NA; cdr3_nt: TGCGCCAGCAGCTTGATTAGCGACTCTCCGGAGGAGACCCAGTACTTC; cdr3_aa: CASSLISDSPEETQYF
v_call: TRBV20-1; d_call: NA; j_call: TRBJ1-1; clone_size: NA; cdr3_nt: TGCAGTGCTAGAGTTCCGTCGAACACTGAAGCTTTCTTT; cdr3_aa: CSARVPSNTEAFF
v_call: TRBV12-3/TRBV12-4; d_call: TRBD2; j_call: TRBJ2-7; clone_size: once; cdr3_nt: TGTGCCAGCAGTTTTAGGACTAGCGACGAGCAGTACTTC; cdr3_aa: CASSFRTSDEQYF
v_call: TRBV5-1; d_call: NA; j_call: TRBJ2-1; clone_size: NA; cdr3_nt: TGCGCCAGCAGCTTGGAAATCTACAATGAGCAGTTCTTC; cdr3_aa: CASSLEIYNEQFF
v_call: TRBV27; d_call: NA; j_call: TRBJ2-3; clone_size: few; cdr3_nt: TGTGCCAGCAGTGACTCCGGCCCCTGGGATACGCAGTATTTT; cdr3_aa: CASSDSGPWDTQYF
v_call: TRBV12-3/TRBV12-4; d_call: NA; j_call: TRBJ2-7; clone_size: NA; cdr3_nt: TGTGCCAGCAGTGCACAAAGGGGTTCCCACGAGCAGTACTTC; cdr3_aa: CASSAQRGSHEQYF
v_call: TRBV20-1; d_call: NA; j_call: TRBJ2-7; clone_size: NA; cdr3_nt: TGCAGTGCTATGTTCGGAGCCTCAGCCTACGAGCAGTACTTC; cdr3_aa: CSAMFGASAYEQYF
v_call: TRBV5-4; d_call: NA; j_call: TRBJ2-3; clone_size: NA; cdr3_nt: TGTGCCAGCAGCTTCCCCCGCTCAGATACGCAGTATTTT; cdr3_aa: CASSFPRSDTQYF
v_call: TRBV5-1; d_call: TRBD2; j_call: TRBJ2-5; clone_size: few; cdr3_nt: TGCGCCAGCGGGACGTCGAGCGGGAGTAGAGAGACCCAGTACTTC; cdr3_aa: CASGTSSGSRETQYF
v_call: TRBV2; d_call: TRBD1; j_call: TRBJ2-4; clone_size: few; cdr3_nt: TGTGCCAGCAGAACAGGGGCTCCTAAGTACTTC; cdr3_aa: CASRTGAPKYF
v_call: TRBV5-1; d_call: NA; j_call: TRBJ2-7; clone_size: few; cdr3_nt: TGCGCCAGCAGCGAAAGTACCCTCGAGCAGTACTTC; cdr3_aa: CASSESTLEQYF
v_call: TRBV6-2/TRBV6-3; d_call: NA; j_call: TRBJ2-2; clone_size: NA; cdr3_nt: TGTGCCAGCAGCCTCAGGGGTCACACCGGGGAGCTGTTTTTT; cdr3_aa: CASSLRGHTGELFF
v_call: TRBV20-1; d_call: NA; j_call: TRBJ1-4; clone_size: NA; cdr3_nt: TGCAGTGCTAGAACACCGGGACGGCCGGATGAAAAACTGTTTTTT; cdr3_aa: CSARTPGRPDEKLFF
v_call: TRBV12-3/TRBV12-4; d_call: NA; j_call: TRBJ1-1; clone_size: few; cdr3_nt: TGTGCCAGCAGTGAACAGGCGAACACTGAAGCTTTCTTT; cdr3_aa: CASSEQANTEAFF
v_call: TRBV6-1; d_call: NA; j_call: TRBJ2-1; clone_size: few; cdr3_nt: TGTGCCAGCAGTAAAACCCCCCAGAGAAATGAGCAGTTCTTC; cdr3_aa: CASSKTPQRNEQFF
v_call: TRBV2; d_call: TRBD1; j_call: TRBJ2-3; clone_size: NA; cdr3_nt: TGTGCCAGCAGTGGGACAGGGTCCCCAGATACGCAGTATTTT; cdr3_aa: CASSGTGSPDTQYF
v_call: TRBV12-5; d_call: NA; j_call: TRBJ1-6; clone_size: NA; cdr3_nt: TGTGCTAGTGGTTTGGAGTTTTCACCCCTCCACTTT; cdr3_aa: CASGLEFSPLHF
v_call: TRBV11-1; d_call: NA; j_call: TRBJ2-1; clone_size: NA; cdr3_nt: TGTGCCAGCAGCTTCTCGGGGTTGGTTATATCCCCTGGTTACAATGAGCAGTTCTTC; cdr3_aa: CASSFSGLVISPGYNEQFF
v_call: TRBV25-1; d_call: TRBD1; j_call: TRBJ2-5; clone_size: NA; cdr3_nt: TGTGCCAGCGGCCAGGGGGCCCAAGAGACCCAGTACTTC; cdr3_aa: CASGQGAQETQYF
v_call: TRBV11-3; d_call: NA; j_call: TRBJ2-1; clone_size: NA; cdr3_nt: TGTGCCAGCAGCACAGCGGCCTACAATGAGCAGTTCTTC; cdr3_aa: CASSTAAYNEQFF
v_call: TRBV3-1; d_call: NA; j_call: TRBJ2-7; clone_size: NA; cdr3_nt: TGTGCCAGCAGCCAAGGAGGATGGTCGAGCTCCTACGAGCAGTACTTC; cdr3_aa: CASSQGGWSSSYEQYF
v_call: TRBV20-1; d_call: TRBD1; j_call: TRBJ2-3; clone_size: NA; cdr3_nt: TGCAGTGCCCGTCGGGACAGGGAAGATACGCAGTATTTT; cdr3_aa: CSARRDREDTQYF